The 28 T cell receptor beta chains below come from one sample, sequenced in a study of post-analysis software for immune sequencing data. Whole-study findings and limits: The five TRBV segments detected at higher frequency in patients than in controls included TRBV5-6, TRBV5-1 and TRBV20-1.

Unique molecular identifiers were built into the TCR beta cDNA libraries. TCRdb recomputed calls from the PCR reads with MiXCR, one row per CDR3 protein. The data show roughly 800,000 distinct CDR3 sequences, with approximately 30% seen just once and roughly 0.57% held by the top ten. No antigen is known for these receptors. The sequenced sample was blood. These receptors were taken from a girl under 18 with multiple sclerosis.

This chain uses TRBV6-6 with TRBJ2-1; TRBD2 agrees at 9 bases. V lost 7 bases to trimming and J lost 6 bases; unmatched junction nucleotides: 10. The germline V gene encodes CDR1 MNHNY and CDR2 SVGAGI (reference sequence). The CDR3 covers 15 residues. CDR3 sequence: CASNLERGAFNEQFF. The DNA for the CDR3 is TGTGCCAGCAATCTCGAGCGGGGGGCCTTCAATGAGCAGTTCTTC.

The chain joins TRBV28 to TRBJ1-6; D ambiguous. The ends were cut back, 2 bases at V and 9 bases at J, with 8 bases in the middle. CDR3 length equals 13 residues. Germline lookup yields CDR1 MDHEN and CDR2 SYDVKM. CDR3 loop: CASSLLPPSPLHF. The DNA for the CDR3 is TGTGCCAGCAGTTTACTTCCACCTTCACCCCTCCACTTT.

In this sample, this clonotype turned up a few times. J is TRBJ2-7 and V is TRBV5-1; 9 nucleotides align to TRBD1. Germline-derived CDR1 and CDR2 are SGHRS and YFSETQ. Losses at the gene ends were 10 bases for V and 2 bases for J; bases not matched to a gene: 7. The CDR3 totals 13 residues. The CDR3 sequence: CACQTGGAYEQYF. The DNA for the CDR3 is TGCGCCTGCCAGACAGGGGGAGCCTACGAGCAGTACTTC.

The chain combines TRBV13 with TRBJ1-1; unclear D gene. V lost 0 bases, J lost 1 base, and 6 bases lay in between. The CDR3 spans 14 residues. Germline V lookup: CDR1 PRHDT, CDR2 FYEKMQ (reference sequence). In DNA, the CDR3 is TGTGCCAGCAGCTTAGGTTTCTGGAACACTGAAGCTTTCTTT. Its translation is CASSLGFWNTEAFF.

This clonotype turned up a few times. This chain joins TRBV28 and TRBJ1-3; D call uncertain. The CDR3 extends over 11 amino acids. In germline, CDR1 is MDHEN, CDR2 SYDVKM. Trimming removed 2 bases at V and 7 bases at J, with 3 bases between. The DNA for the CDR3 is TGTGCCAGCAGTTTAGAGAACACCATATATTTT. It is translated as CASSLENTIYF.

V usage is TRBV29-1 and J usage is TRBJ1-1; TRBD1 might be the D (6 bases). The CDR3 consists of 13 residues. Per the germline V gene, CDR1 is SQVTM and CDR2 is ANQGSEA. V was shortened by 5 bases and J by 1 base, with 11 bases between the two germline ends. CDR3 DNA sequence: TGCAGCGTTCGGGCAGGGGCGAACACTGAAGCTTTCTTT. Its translation: CSVRAGANTEAFF.

J is TRBJ2-3 and V is TRBV6-1, with D possibly being TRBD2 (6 bases). Germline CDR1 MNHNS, CDR2 SASEGT. CDR3 size: 13 residues. Deletions cut 6 bases from V and 3 bases from J, with 10 bases between. CDR3 in amino acids: CASRLLATDTQYF. In DNA, the CDR3 is TGTGCCAGCAGGCTACTAGCAACAGATACGCAGTATTTT.

In this sample, this clonotype turned up a few times. The gene calls are TRBV9 and TRBJ1-2; no firm D call. The CDR3 runs 13 residues. V shed 7 bases and J shed 2 bases, with 12 bases lying between them. Germline-derived CDR1 and CDR2 are SGDLS and YYNGEE. The CDR3, as DNA: TGTGCCAGCGGACCCTTGGCCAACTATGGCTACACCTTC. The encoded protein is CASGPLANYGYTF.

Only a few counts were recorded for this clonotype. The CDR3 region is CSASPLRRLSNQPQHF. The CDR3, as DNA: TGCAGTGCTTCCCCCCTTCGACGCCTCAGCAATCAGCCCCAGCATTTT. This sequence joins TRBV20-1 and TRBJ1-5; D is unclear. CDR3 size: 16 residues. Germline assignment: CDR1 DFQATT and CDR2 SNEGSKA (reference sequence). Trimming pared 5 bases from V and 1 base from J, leaving 18 bases between.

The CDR3 reads CASSIRTGGAYEQYF. The CDR3, as DNA: TGTGCCAGCAGTATCCGGACAGGGGGAGCCTACGAGCAGTACTTC. The chain uses TRBV12-3 or TRBV12-4 and TRBJ2-7; TRBD1 matches at 10 bases. CDR3 length: 15 residues. Unmatched junction bases numbered 6, after V lost 5 bases and J lost 2 bases.

This sequence joins TRBV6-2 or TRBV6-3 and TRBJ1-1, with a tentative D call TRBD1 (6 bases). From germline, CDR1 is MNHEY and CDR2 SVGEGT. This CDR3 has 17 residues. Trimming took 4 bases from V and 5 from J, leaving 23 bases between them. The CDR3 bases are TGTGCCAGCAGTTTCCCCCGGGGGGACACCGGGAGTACTGAAGCTTTCTTT. Translation gives CASSFPRGDTGSTEAFF.

A remark on this clonotype: A much larger clonotype is one base distant, so this may be a read error. The V gene is TRBV6-5, the J gene TRBJ2-4; tentatively, D is TRBD1 (7 bases). The CDR3 covers 15 residues. The V and J ends lost 4 bases and 4 bases respectively, with 14 bases between them. The germline gives CDR1 MNHEY, CDR2 SVGAGI. CDR3 nucleotide sequence: TGTGCCAGCAGTTCCTGCGGGACAGCTAAAAACATTCAGTACTTC. Protein sequence: CASSSCGTAKNIQYF.

This clonotype was detected only a few times. The J gene is TRBJ1-6, the V gene TRBV9; no clear D. V lost 1 base to trimming and J lost 7 bases, with 9 bases between them. Looked up from germline, CDR1 is SGDLS and CDR2 is YYNGEE. The CDR3 extends over 14 amino acids. The CDR3 coding sequence is TGTGCCAGCAGCGTACGACCGAAAAATTCACCCCTCCACTTT. Its protein is CASSVRPKNSPLHF.

This clonotype was detected a few times. The chain carries TRBV15 and TRBJ2-5; D unclear. V dropped 0 bases and J dropped 5 bases, with 13 bases sitting between them. Germline V gene lookup returns CDR1 LNHNV and CDR2 YYDKDF (reference sequence). The CDR3 runs 15 residues. CDR3 DNA sequence: TGTGCCACCAGCAGAGAATGGAGCTTGGGGGAGACCCAGTACTTC. Translation gives CATSREWSLGETQYF.

This clonotype was seen at least ten times. This sequence joins TRBV4-1 and TRBJ1-5; perhaps TRBD1 as D (5 bases). Germline CDR1 is MGHRA and CDR2 is YSYEKL. CDR3 size: 13 residues. The ends were cut back, 1 base at V and 9 bases at J, with 10 bases in the middle. The CDR3 protein is CASSQAQGTPQHF. DNA for the CDR3: TGCGCCAGCAGCCAAGCCCAGGGTACGCCCCAGCATTTT.

This clonotype was detected a few times. The chain joins TRBV29-1 to TRBJ2-2; either TRBD1 or TRBD2 may supply D (6 bases each). The ends were cut back, 4 bases at V and 3 bases at J, with 12 bases in the middle. Germline V lookup: CDR1 SQVTM, CDR2 ANQGSEA. CDR3 length equals 14 residues. Written as DNA, the CDR3 is TGCAGCGTTGGGCCGGGGGCGGACACCGGGGAGCTGTTTTTT. Its translation is CSVGPGADTGELFF.

The rearrangement joins TRBV7-2 to TRBJ1-4; D remains ambiguous. From germline, CDR1 is SGHTA and CDR2 FQGNSA. The CDR3 covers 11 residues. The ends were cut back, 0 bases at V and 10 bases at J, with 3 bases in the middle. In nucleotides, the CDR3 is TGTGCCAGCAGCTTAGCGACAAAACTGTTTTTT. This encodes CASSLATKLFF.

The V and J genes are TRBV27 and TRBJ1-1, with 8 bases aligning to TRBD1. The CDR3 consists of 15 residues. Germline loops: CDR1 MNHEY, CDR2 SMNVEV (reference sequence). Trimming took 6 bases from V and 4 from J; bases not matched to a gene: 10. CDR3 sequence: CASSLRGRLPTEAFF. The CDR3 region has the DNA TGTGCCAGCAGCCTCAGGGGGCGACTTCCCACTGAAGCTTTCTTT.

This chain links TRBV12-3 or TRBV12-4 with TRBJ1-5; no definite D call. The length of the CDR3 is 16 residues. V lost 6 bases and J 6 bases, leaving 21 bases between the germline ends. CDR3 nucleotide sequence: TGTGCCAGCAGGCCTCCGGGATACCAAGGAAGTCAGCCCCAGCATTTT. This sequence encodes CASRPPGYQGSQPQHF.

V and J are TRBV7-9 and TRBJ2-3, with a possible D match to TRBD1 (6 bases). Germline CDR1 SEHNR, CDR2 FQNEAQ (reference sequence). The length of the CDR3 is 15 residues. V was pared by 6 bases and J by 4 bases, with 17 bases between. This chain's CDR3 is CASRPGQGPSDTQYF. The CDR3 DNA reads as TGTGCCAGCAGACCCGGGCAGGGGCCTTCAGATACGCAGTATTTT.

This clonotype was recorded a few times. The V and J genes are TRBV7-2 and TRBJ2-5; tentatively, D is TRBD1 or TRBD2 (6 bases each). The V gene lost 10 bases and the J gene lost 4 bases, with 16 bases spanning the gap. There are 13 residues in the CDR3. CDR1 SGHTA and CDR2 FQGNSA come from the germline V gene. CDR3 in amino acids: CAILPRGRETQYF. CDR3 DNA sequence: TGTGCCATTCTCCCCCGGGGGCGAGAGACCCAGTACTTC.

The chain joins TRBV4-2 to TRBJ2-3; no clear D. The CDR3 sequence is 13 residues long. From germline, CDR1 is LGHNA and CDR2 YNFKEQ. Trimming stripped 0 bases from V and 4 bases from J, with 5 bases between. The CDR3 loop is CASSQELPDTQYF. CDR3 bases: TGTGCCAGCAGCCAAGAACTTCCAGATACGCAGTATTTT.

This clonotype was found a few times. V usage is TRBV28 and J usage is TRBJ2-5; 11 bases line up with TRBD2. J lost 5 bases, V lost 3 bases, and 17 bases had no gene match. This CDR3 has 19 amino acids. Germline assignment: CDR1 MDHEN and CDR2 SYDVKM. CDR3 DNA: TGTGCCAGCAGTTTCGGGCGACCTAGCGGGAGGCTCCAAGCGGAGACCCAGTACTTC. This sequence encodes CASSFGRPSGRLQAETQYF.

Concerning this clonotype: This CDR3 is missing its conserved last phenylalanine or tryptophan, likely due to a read error. CDR3 protein: CASSPPPRNTQYC. Here the CDR3 DNA reads TGTGCCAGCAGCCCCCCCCCAAGGAATACGCAGTATTGT. The genes are TRBV7-2 and TRBJ2-3; D not certain. The CDR3 has 13 amino acids. CDR1 is SGHTA, CDR2 FQGNSA, per germline. V was trimmed by 5 bases and J by 7 bases, leaving 13 bases between them.

This clonotype was picked up one time. This chain joins TRBV6-5 and TRBJ1-1; 8 bases are a match to TRBD1. Germline CDR1 MNHEY, CDR2 SVGAGI. With 6 bases clipped from V and 6 bases from J, the junction kept 9 bases outside the gene matches. The CDR3 runs 14 residues. The CDR3 DNA sequence: TGTGCCAGCAGAATGGACAGGGACATCCCTGAAGCTTTCTTT. It specifies CASRMDRDIPEAFF.

A few counts support this clonotype. The chain couples TRBV20-1 to TRBJ1-2; perhaps TRBD1 as D (6 bases). This CDR3 contains 13 residues. Trimming stripped 5 bases from V and 4 bases from J, with 14 bases between. Germline CDR1 is DFQATT and CDR2 is SNEGSKA (reference sequence). For the CDR3, the DNA is TGCAGTGCTCCTAGACAGGCCGTCTATGGCTACACCTTC. Its translation: CSAPRQAVYGYTF.

The chain has TRBV20-1 and TRBJ1-5; D might be TRBD1 (6 bases). The CDR3 sequence is 15 residues long. The V and J ends lost 7 bases and 2 bases respectively, with 18 bases between them. Germline assignment: CDR1 DFQATT and CDR2 SNEGSKA (reference sequence). The DNA for the CDR3 is TGCAGTGTTAGGGCAGGGGTCGGAGGCAATCAGCCCCAGCATTTT. Residues: CSVRAGVGGNQPQHF.

The count of this clonotype is one. The chain is built from TRBV27 and TRBJ2-5, with 11 nucleotides matching TRBD2. Germline V gives CDR1 MNHEY, CDR2 SMNVEV (reference sequence). The length of the CDR3 is 14 residues. The V and J ends lost 5 bases and 9 bases, in that order; junction bases with no gene match: 8. CDR3 DNA sequence: TGTGCCAGCAGTCTGGGGACTAGCGGCCAGTCCCAGTACTTC. Protein sequence: CASSLGTSGQSQYF.